One sample yielded the 9 T cell receptor beta chains listed below, sequenced in a study of molecular identifiers for immune sequencing clone quantification. MiXCR, applied by TCRdb to the PCR reads, yields one record per CDR3 protein. The table includes a few hundred thousand distinct CDR3 sequences, over 20% detected once. Material: naive CD8+ T cells from blood, with Jurkat cell RNA spiked in. As for subset: FACS-sorted CD8+CD4-CCR7+CD45RA+ naive T cells. The receptors originated from a human donor in good health. Some libraries in this study had Jurkat cell RNA spiked in.

This chain uses TRBV27 with TRBJ1-1; D gene ambiguous. Germline CDR1 reads MNHEY; CDR2 reads SMNVEV (reference sequence). The CDR3 consists of 15 residues. Between the trimmed V and J ends, which lost 1 base and 4 bases, there was a span of 13 bases. The CDR3, as DNA: TGTGCCAGCAGTTTATGGTCCAGGTCTGGCACTGAAGCTTTCTTT. Translating it yields CASSLWSRSGTEAFF.

This clonotype came up many times. The V gene is TRBV4-3, the J gene TRBJ2-7; D gene ambiguous. The CDR3 totals 17 residues. Trimming took 1 base from V and 4 from J, leaving 20 bases between them. Looked up from germline, CDR1 is LGHNA and CDR2 is YSLEER. CDR3 loop: CASSQATGDRIVYEQYF. The CDR3 DNA follows: TGCGCCAGCAGCCAAGCGACTGGGGATAGAATCGTATACGAGCAGTACTTC.

This clonotype was observed a handful of times. V and J are TRBV6-1 and TRBJ1-1; D unresolved. The CDR3 totals 12 residues. The germline gives CDR1 MNHNS, CDR2 SASEGT. The V end was cut by 6 bases, the J end by 4 bases, with 9 bases between. CDR3 nucleotide sequence: TGTGCCAGCAGGCTGACCTCCACTGAAGCTTTCTTT. Residues: CASRLTSTEAFF.

The sample holds many counts of this clonotype. DNA for the CDR3: TGTGCCAGCAGTAAAGGACTAGCGGGAGTCGAGCAGTACTTC. Its translation: CASSKGLAGVEQYF. The chain joins TRBV6-5 to TRBJ2-7; TRBD2 matches 13 bases. Germline assignment: CDR1 MNHEY and CDR2 SVGAGI. The CDR3 has 14 residues. V gave up 5 bases and J gave up 6 bases; unmatched junction bases: 4.

The chain links TRBV19 to TRBJ2-7; a weak D match, TRBD1 (6 bases). The V end lost 1 base, the J end lost 5 bases, and 15 bases lay between the germline ends. CDR1 is LNHDA and CDR2 is SQIVND in the germline V gene (reference sequence). This CDR3 has 15 amino acids. The CDR3 protein is CASSIGLGQRDEQYF. The CDR3 nucleotides are TGTGCCAGTAGTATAGGGTTAGGACAGAGGGACGAGCAGTACTTC.

The sample holds many counts of this clonotype. The junction does not match germline at one end; this may be a read error. The chain recombines TRBV13 with TRBJ1-2; TRBD1 matches 7 bases. This CDR3 contains 12 residues. Germline CDR1 and CDR2: PRHDT and FYEKMQ (reference sequence). The CDR3 sequence is CASSIGTDGYTF. The CDR3 DNA reads TGTGCCAGCAGCATAGGGACAGATGGCTACACCTTC.

The V call is TRBV5-4, the J call TRBJ1-6, with 9 bases matching TRBD1. V gave up 4 bases and J gave up 6 bases; unmatched junction bases: 11. In germline, CDR1 is SGHNT, CDR2 YYREEE (reference sequence). This CDR3 has 17 residues. In nucleotides, the CDR3 is TGTGCCAGCAGCACTTCACAGGGGGCAGGATTTAATTCACCCCTCCACTTT. Amino acids: CASSTSQGAGFNSPLHF.

Worth noting for this clonotype: A read error may account for a junction end that differs from germline. The rearrangement uses TRBV6-2 or TRBV6-3 and TRBJ2-7; TRBD1 matches at 8 bases. The germline V gene has CDR1 MNHEY and CDR2 SVGEGT. The CDR3 has 16 amino acids. CDR3 sequence: CASSHGQGPLTYEQCF. The CDR3 nucleotides are TGTGCCAGCAGCCACGGACAGGGCCCTCTTACCTACGAGCAGTGCTTC.

This clonotype was seen more than once but under ten times. The chain has TRBV6-6 and TRBJ1-3; 9 bases line up with TRBD1. CDR3 length equals 16 residues. V was pared by 5 bases and J by 6 bases, with 11 bases of the junction left unmatched. Germline assignment: CDR1 MNHNY and CDR2 SVGAGI (reference sequence). CDR3 bases: TGTGCCAGCAGTGCCACGGGACAGGGCTTAATAAACACCATATATTTT. Amino acids: CASSATGQGLINTIYF.